This T cell receptor beta chain was obtained from a study of Graves' ophthalmopathy and Graves' hyperthyroidism. The study's findings and limits: Also, most clonotypes expanded in the thyroid above 0.001 frequency appeared in blood.

PBMCs were obtained from 9 to 10 ml of fresh peripheral blood. The V gene's germline CDR1 is SGDLS and CDR2 YYNGEE. J lost 5 bases, V lost 4 bases, and 11 bases had no gene match. CDR3 length: 16 residues. RNA transcripts provided the template for amplifying TCR beta CDR3 regions. RT-PCR with HTBI primers came first, then second-round multiplex PCR. TCRdb ran MiXCR on the multiplex PCR reads and lists one entry per CDR3 protein. The sample has a few hundred thousand distinct CDR3 sequences, about 17% seen once. This clonotype showed up many times. No antigen is known for it. Sequencing used peripheral blood. The V gene is TRBV9, the J gene TRBJ2-5; 10 positions agree with TRBD2. This clonotype was obtained from a woman aged 18 to 35 with Graves' ophthalmopathy. The CDR3 bases are TGTGCCAGCAGCTTATCCGGGACTAGCGAGAGGGAGACCCAGTACTTC. It codes for CASSLSGTSERETQYF.